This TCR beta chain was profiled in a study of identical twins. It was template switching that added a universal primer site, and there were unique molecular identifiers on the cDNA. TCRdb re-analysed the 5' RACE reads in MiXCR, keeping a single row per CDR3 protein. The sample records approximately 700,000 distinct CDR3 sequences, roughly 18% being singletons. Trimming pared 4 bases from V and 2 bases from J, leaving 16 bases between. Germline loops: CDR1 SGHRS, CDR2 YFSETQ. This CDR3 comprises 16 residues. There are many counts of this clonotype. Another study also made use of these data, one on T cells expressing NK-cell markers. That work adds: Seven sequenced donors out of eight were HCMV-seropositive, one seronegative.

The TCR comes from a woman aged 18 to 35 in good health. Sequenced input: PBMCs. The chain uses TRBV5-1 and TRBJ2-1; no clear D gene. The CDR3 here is CASSEDLTSAYNEQFF. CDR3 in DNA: TGCGCCAGCAGCGAGGACCTCACCTCCGCCTACAATGAGCAGTTCTTC. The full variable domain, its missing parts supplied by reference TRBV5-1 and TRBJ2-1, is KAGVTQTPRYLIKTRGQQVTLSCSPISGHRSVSWYQQTPGQGLQFLFEYFSETQRNKGNFPGRFSGRQFSNSRSEMNVSTLELGDSALYLCASSEDLTSAYNEQFFGPGTRLTVL.